This is a list of T cell receptor beta chains from one sample in a study of blood T cell repertoires in COVID-19. Generated by immunoSEQ multiplex PCR, the TCRdb table keeps only in-frame clones and is missing some. The sample records approximately 150,000 clones, roughly 86% being singletons. Sequenced sample: PBMCs or T cells enriched from blood (not recorded which). The receptor set was obtained from a woman aged 50 to 65 with acute COVID-19. CDR3s include the opening cysteine and the closing phenylalanine or tryptophan. D genes are given only for firm matches.

TRBV27	TRBD1	TRBJ2-3	CASNQSPGTGEYTQYF
TRBV9	TRBD1	TRBJ2-5	CASSGGQGYYQETQYF
TRBV14	NA	TRBJ1-4	CASSPSPVGEKLFF
TRBV12-3/TRBV12-4	NA	TRBJ1-1	CASSLVGLAIPFF
TRBV11-2	NA	TRBJ2-7	CASSLNGLPGYF
TRBV19	TRBD1	TRBJ1-2	CASSTPDRGNYGYTF
TRBV11-2	NA	TRBJ1-2	CASSLGQTNYGYTF
TRBV4-1	TRBD2	TRBJ2-7	CASSQDRLAAGVTHEQYF
TRBV10-3	TRBD2	TRBJ2-1	CAISRLAGGVLEQFF
TRBV7-9	NA	TRBJ2-7	CASSFSPGSSYEQYF
TRBV6-5	TRBD1	TRBJ1-2	CATAREGQGGGYTF
TRBV3-1/TRBV3-2	TRBD1	TRBJ1-1	CASNSGQVRGEAFF
TRBV7-2	NA	TRBJ1-1	CASSFSTGGRTEAFF
TRBV11-2	TRBD1	TRBJ2-3	CASSANRGTTDTQYF
TRBV3-1/TRBV3-2	TRBD2	TRBJ2-1	CASRNSGLARHEQFF
TRBV2	NA	TRBJ1-6	CASTSQGLNSPLHF
TRBV14	NA	TRBJ1-1	CASSQERHTEAFF
TRBV7-9	NA	TRBJ2-1	CASSLTQVSEQFF
TRBV4-3	TRBD2	TRBJ2-5	CASSQDWGTSGRETQYF
TRBV11-3	NA	TRBJ2-7	CASSLVEGREQYF